This T cell receptor (beta chain) was identified in a study of T cells in localized non-small cell lung cancer (dated by TCRdb to 2018 to 2020). Describing the broader study: The study analyzed T cell repertoires of 200 to 300 early-stage NSCLC patients, comparing tumors and uninvolved tumor-adjacent lungs. The cohort consisted of 236 treatment-naive NSCLC patients whose localized lung tumors had been resected. Of the NSCLC patients, 129 were male and 85 to 110 were female, and the mean age was around 66 years. The paper as a whole reports these results and caveats: Of the top 100 tumor clones, a median of 57 were detected in paired uninvolved adjacent lung; 28 were also among that lung's top 100. Because multi-region sequencing of the tumors was not done, intratumor heterogeneity could not be ruled out. Because the study design was exploratory, TCR variables were selected using unadjusted p-values without false-discovery rate correction. The highest T cell clonality was observed in uninvolved tumor-adjacent lung, where clonality exceeded that of tumor, suggesting that antigenic responses were more focused in uninvolved tumor-adjacent lung. Longer overall survival was associated with higher blood T cell density, whereas shorter survival was associated with higher adjacent-lung clonality.

The immunoSEQ Assay was used to sequence TCR beta CDR3 regions from DNA. In the source study's methods: To compute T cell density, TCR beta template counts were normalized to usable DNA, which was estimated by amplifying housekeeping genes. Richness was estimated using the preseqR package, with extrapolation to 400,000 templates for PBMC samples and to 120,000 templates for tissue samples. Clonality was calculated as one minus Pielou's evenness. Tissue-enriched TCRs were identified through differential abundance testing performed on productive amino-acid clonotypes, with a minimum total count of 5 and an alpha of 0.1. The Jaccard Index and the Morisita Overlap Index were used to measure repertoire overlap between compartments. GLIPH grouped TCR beta CDR3s together with public tetramer-defined viral CDR3s, and a viral motif had to include at least three viral sequences and show V-gene enrichment. TCRdb stores this immuneACCESS table with in-frame sequences only. Part of the clones is absent; in the studies checked, under half of the shortfall reflects unresolved V genes, and no reason is known for the rest. From that table come the V and J calls and clone size; the DNA was used to work out D and trimming. In all, the sample holds 100,000 to 150,000 clones, and 80% to 90% of those were seen once. The top ten constitute around 1.5% of the sample.

At diagnosis, tumor, uninvolved tumor-adjacent lung and peripheral blood were collected and then preserved as a mix of FFPE and fresh-frozen material. For TCR repertoire profiling, blood samples were analyzed in the form of peripheral blood mononuclear cells. A remark on this clone: Its antigen is currently not known. Base qualities are not recorded, but no much larger clone differs from it by a single base.

The junction carries 13 bases between V and J, which are trimmed by 4 bases and 7 bases respectively. The germline V gene supplies CDR1 MNHEY and CDR2 SVGAGI. CDR3 length: 14 amino acids, cysteine to phenylalanine. Only CDR3 DNA is held: 42 bases, read in frame from base 1. This clonotype was sampled from a female donor at least 60 years old with stage I lung adenocarcinoma. This receptor chain uses TRBV6-5 and TRBJ1-4; TRBD1 is possibly the D segment (6 matching bases). The specimen was peripheral blood, collected before any cancer treatment. The nucleotide sequence is TGTGCCAGCAGTTCAGTAAGGGGGGGTGAAAAACTGTTTTTT. This is translated as CASSSVRGGEKLFF.